A single sample gave rise to the 5 T cell receptor beta chains below, sequenced in a study of blood T cell repertoires in COVID-19. Sequencing was performed with immunoSEQ multiplex PCR; in TCRdb, only in-frame clones are kept and a portion is missing. The table records over 100,000 clones, about four fifths of them present only once. Specimen: peripheral blood. The receptors were sampled from a woman of 80 years or more with acute or convalescent COVID-19.

The chain uses TRBV7-8 and TRBJ1-5; 9 bases line up with TRBD1. V lost 1 base to trimming and J lost 3 bases; unmatched junction nucleotides: 10. The germline CDR1 and CDR2 sequences are SGHVS and FQNEAQ. The CDR3 is made up of 18 amino acids. CDR3 sequence: CASSLELTGGHSNQPQHF. CDR3 in DNA: TGTGCCAGCAGCTTAGAGCTGACAGGGGGACATTCCAATCAGCCCCAGCATTTT. Looking up the rest from reference TRBV7-8 and TRBJ1-5 gives the full variable domain: GAGVSQSPRYKVAKRGQDVALRCDPISGHVSLFWYQQALGQGPEFLTYFQNEAQLDKSGLPSDRFFAERPEGSVSTLKIQRTQQEDSAVYLCASSLELTGGHSNQPQHFGDGTRLSIL.

The genes are TRBV6-6 and TRBJ1-5, with D unresolved. Germline assignment: CDR1 MNHNY and CDR2 SVGAGI (reference sequence). This CDR3 has 15 residues. Trimming removed 0 bases from V and 3 bases from J, with 9 bases in between. The CDR3, as DNA: TGTGCCAGCAGTTACTCGGGAGACAACAATCAGCCCCAGCATTTT. Amino acids: CASSYSGDNNQPQHF.

The chain uses TRBV6-4 and TRBJ2-2; tentatively, D is TRBD2 (6 bases). The germline gives CDR1 MRHNA, CDR2 SNTAGT. CDR3 length: 14 amino acids. V was shortened by 0 bases and J by 4 bases, with 6 bases between the two germline ends. CDR3: CASSDSGGTGELFF. CDR3 in DNA: TGTGCCAGCAGTGACTCGGGGGGCACCGGGGAGCTGTTTTTT.

V and J are TRBV10-2 and TRBJ2-1, with D perhaps matching TRBD2 (6 bases). The CDR3 loop spans 13 amino acids. Germline V gene sequence: CDR1 WSHSY, CDR2 SAAADI. V was trimmed by 6 bases and J by 9 bases, leaving 15 bases between them. The CDR3 protein is CASSYAGLGEQFF. In DNA, the CDR3 is TGCGCCAGCAGCTATGCGGGGCTGGGTGAGCAGTTCTTC.

The CDR3: CASSQGQAYGYTF. CDR3 DNA sequence: TGTGCCAGCAGCCAGGGACAGGCCTATGGCTACACCTTC. The rearrangement joins TRBV9 to TRBJ1-2, with 8 bases fitting TRBD1. V lost 4 bases, J lost 4 bases, and 3 bases stayed unmatched. This CDR3 comprises 13 residues. The germline CDR1 and CDR2 sequences are SGDLS and YYNGEE.